A selection of T cell receptor beta chains follows, all from one sample in a study of beta chain features in type 1 diabetes. This table comes from immunoSEQ multiplex PCR, and its TCRdb copy is limited to in-frame clones, with some not included. The table lists roughly 250,000 clones, roughly 20% of them singletons. The sequenced sample consisted of naive CD4+ T cells from blood. The receptors here all came from a woman aged 40 to 55 with type 1 diabetes. Both conserved end residues are part of each CDR3. The order of the fields is CDR3 DNA, CDR3 protein, J gene, clone size, CDR3 length, V gene, D gene. D genes are given only for firm matches. Rows may omit the clone size; those that give it use once, few, many or a size class.

CDR3 DNA: TGTGCCAGCAGCGTAGAGGGGGGGACTGAAGCTTTCTTT
CDR3 protein: CASSVEGGTEAFF
J gene: TRBJ1-1
clone size: -
CDR3 length: 13
V gene: TRBV9
D gene: -

CDR3 DNA: TGTGCCAGCAGTTACAGGGGAGGCACTGAAGCTTTCTTT
CDR3 protein: CASSYRGGTEAFF
J gene: TRBJ1-1
clone size: few
CDR3 length: 13
V gene: TRBV6-5
D gene: -

CDR3 DNA: TGTGCCAGCAGCTTAGCCAGACTAGCGGAGACCCAGTACTTC
CDR3 protein: CASSLARLAETQYF
J gene: TRBJ2-5
clone size: -
CDR3 length: 14
V gene: TRBV7-2
D gene: TRBD2

CDR3 DNA: TGTGCCAGCAGTTTACGGGGCACCGGGGAGCTGTTTTTT
CDR3 protein: CASSLRGTGELFF
J gene: TRBJ2-2
clone size: -
CDR3 length: 13
V gene: TRBV28
D gene: -

CDR3 DNA: TGTGCCAGCAGTTACTCAGGAGCGGGCAATTCACCCCTCCACTTT
CDR3 protein: CASSYSGAGNSPLHF
J gene: TRBJ1-6
clone size: -
CDR3 length: 15
V gene: TRBV6-5
D gene: -

CDR3 DNA: TGTGCCAGCTCATCCGGGGACACTGAAGCTTTCTTT
CDR3 protein: CASSSGDTEAFF
J gene: TRBJ1-1
clone size: few
CDR3 length: 12
V gene: TRBV18
D gene: -

CDR3 DNA: TGTGCCAGCAGCCGAGAGGGCTCCTACGAGCAGTACTTC
CDR3 protein: CASSREGSYEQYF
J gene: TRBJ2-7
clone size: -
CDR3 length: 13
V gene: TRBV7-9
D gene: -

CDR3 DNA: TGTGCCAGCAGCGTTGGGACAGCGGCCTACGAGCAGTACTTC
CDR3 protein: CASSVGTAAYEQYF
J gene: TRBJ2-7
clone size: -
CDR3 length: 14
V gene: TRBV9
D gene: TRBD1

CDR3 DNA: TGCAGCGTTTTTTCCGGGACAGGGCTGAACACTGAAGCTTTCTTT
CDR3 protein: CSVFSGTGLNTEAFF
J gene: TRBJ1-1
clone size: few
CDR3 length: 15
V gene: TRBV29-1
D gene: TRBD1

CDR3 DNA: TGTGCCAGCAGTCGTGACCAACTAGGAGACTATGGCTACACCTTC
CDR3 protein: CASSRDQLGDYGYTF
J gene: TRBJ1-2
clone size: few
CDR3 length: 15
V gene: TRBV28
D gene: -

CDR3 DNA: TGTGCCGGGCAGTTAGCAACTAATGAAAAACTGTTTTTT
CDR3 protein: CAGQLATNEKLFF
J gene: TRBJ1-4
clone size: -
CDR3 length: 13
V gene: TRBV28
D gene: -

CDR3 DNA: TGCAGTGCCTGGTCAGGGTCTGGCTACACCTTC
CDR3 protein: CSAWSGSGYTF
J gene: TRBJ1-2
clone size: -
CDR3 length: 11
V gene: TRBV20-1
D gene: -

CDR3 DNA: TGTGCCAGCTTCGTAGCGGGGGTACCCGATACGCAGTATTTT
CDR3 protein: CASFVAGVPDTQYF
J gene: TRBJ2-3
clone size: -
CDR3 length: 14
V gene: TRBV18
D gene: TRBD2

CDR3 DNA: TGCGCCAGCAGCTTGGAGGACAGAAGCTCTTCTGGGGCCAACGTCCTGACTTTC
CDR3 protein: CASSLEDRSSSGANVLTF
J gene: TRBJ2-6
clone size: -
CDR3 length: 18
V gene: TRBV5-1
D gene: -

CDR3 DNA: TGTGCCAGCAGCTTAGGGCTAGGGGTGAACACTGAAGCTTTCTTT
CDR3 protein: CASSLGLGVNTEAFF
J gene: TRBJ1-1
clone size: -
CDR3 length: 15
V gene: TRBV7-9
D gene: -

CDR3 DNA: TGTGCCAGCTCAGAGGGGGACCAGCCCCAGCATTTT
CDR3 protein: CASSEGDQPQHF
J gene: TRBJ1-5
clone size: few
CDR3 length: 12
V gene: TRBV18
D gene: -

CDR3 DNA: TGTGCCATCAGCAGACAGGCCAATAACTATGGCTACACCTTC
CDR3 protein: CAISRQANNYGYTF
J gene: TRBJ1-2
clone size: -
CDR3 length: 14
V gene: TRBV10-3
D gene: -

CDR3 DNA: TGTGCCAGCAGTTACTCGGGACAGAGGACAGATACGCAGTATTTT
CDR3 protein: CASSYSGQRTDTQYF
J gene: TRBJ2-3
clone size: few
CDR3 length: 15
V gene: TRBV6-5
D gene: TRBD1

CDR3 DNA: TGTGCCACCAGCAAACCTACTCAGCCCCAGCATTTT
CDR3 protein: CATSKPTQPQHF
J gene: TRBJ1-5
clone size: -
CDR3 length: 12
V gene: TRBV15
D gene: -

CDR3 DNA: TGTGCCAGTAGTCGGGACAGCCTCAACTCCTACGAGCAGTACTTC
CDR3 protein: CASSRDSLNSYEQYF
J gene: TRBJ2-7
clone size: few
CDR3 length: 15
V gene: TRBV19
D gene: TRBD1

CDR3 DNA: TGTGCCACCAGCCGTAGTTCGACTAGACTGGAGACCCAGTACTTC
CDR3 protein: CATSRSSTRLETQYF
J gene: TRBJ2-5
clone size: -
CDR3 length: 15
V gene: TRBV15
D gene: -

CDR3 DNA: TGTGCCAGCAGCGCTACAGGGTCAGGGGCCAACGTCCTGACTTTC
CDR3 protein: CASSATGSGANVLTF
J gene: TRBJ2-6
clone size: once
CDR3 length: 15
V gene: TRBV7-2
D gene: -

CDR3 DNA: TGTGCCAGCAGCAACCCAAAGCGGGGCGTAGGGAATGAGCAGTTCTTC
CDR3 protein: CASSNPKRGVGNEQFF
J gene: TRBJ2-1
clone size: -
CDR3 length: 16
V gene: TRBV7-9
D gene: TRBD2

CDR3 DNA: TGTGCCAGCAGCTTAGATGAGACCGGGGAGCTGTTTTTT
CDR3 protein: CASSLDETGELFF
J gene: TRBJ2-2
clone size: -
CDR3 length: 13
V gene: TRBV11-3
D gene: -

CDR3 DNA: TGCAGCGCAGGACAGGGCCACTATGGCTACACCTTC
CDR3 protein: CSAGQGHYGYTF
J gene: TRBJ1-2
clone size: -
CDR3 length: 12
V gene: TRBV29-1
D gene: TRBD1

CDR3 DNA: TGTGCCAGTAGTACCACAGGGGACAATCAGCCCCAGCATTTT
CDR3 protein: CASSTTGDNQPQHF
J gene: TRBJ1-5
clone size: -
CDR3 length: 14
V gene: TRBV19
D gene: TRBD1

CDR3 DNA: TGTGCCAGCAGTGGACAGCGGGTAGCTTTCTTT
CDR3 protein: CASSGQRVAFF
J gene: TRBJ1-1
clone size: -
CDR3 length: 11
V gene: TRBV2
D gene: -

CDR3 DNA: TGTGCCAGCAGTTCCACTAGCGGAGTCTACGAGCAGTACTTC
CDR3 protein: CASSSTSGVYEQYF
J gene: TRBJ2-7
clone size: few
CDR3 length: 14
V gene: TRBV28
D gene: TRBD2

CDR3 DNA: TGTGCCAGCAGCTGGGGACAGGACCCCCCGGGCTACACCTTC
CDR3 protein: CASSWGQDPPGYTF
J gene: TRBJ1-2
clone size: -
CDR3 length: 14
V gene: TRBV2
D gene: TRBD1

CDR3 DNA: TGTGCCAGCAGTTCGACGGTTAGCGGGAGTTTCTACGAGCAGTACTTC
CDR3 protein: CASSSTVSGSFYEQYF
J gene: TRBJ2-7
clone size: few
CDR3 length: 16
V gene: TRBV6-6
D gene: TRBD2

CDR3 DNA: TGTGCCAGCAGCCCCCCAGGGGCGGAATACGAGCAGTACTTC
CDR3 protein: CASSPPGAEYEQYF
J gene: TRBJ2-7
clone size: -
CDR3 length: 14
V gene: TRBV7-9
D gene: -

CDR3 DNA: TGCGCCAGCAGCTTGGCAAGGGGCCCTCCCTACAATGAGCAGTTCTTC
CDR3 protein: CASSLARGPPYNEQFF
J gene: TRBJ2-1
clone size: -
CDR3 length: 16
V gene: TRBV5-1
D gene: -

CDR3 DNA: TGCAGCGTTGAGAGGCAGCCTAGCACCCAAGAGACCCAGTACTTC
CDR3 protein: CSVERQPSTQETQYF
J gene: TRBJ2-5
clone size: -
CDR3 length: 15
V gene: TRBV29-1
D gene: -

CDR3 DNA: TGTGCCAGCAGTCGCAGGGACAGTTACAATTCACCCCTCCACTTT
CDR3 protein: CASSRRDSYNSPLHF
J gene: TRBJ1-6
clone size: -
CDR3 length: 15
V gene: TRBV27
D gene: TRBD1

CDR3 DNA: TGTGCCAGCAGTTCTTTGCGGGGGACTTACAATGAGCAGTTCTTC
CDR3 protein: CASSSLRGTYNEQFF
J gene: TRBJ2-1
clone size: few
CDR3 length: 15
V gene: TRBV28
D gene: TRBD2

CDR3 DNA: TGTGCCAGCAGCCCCCCGGACACGATGAACACTGAAGCTTTCTTT
CDR3 protein: CASSPPDTMNTEAFF
J gene: TRBJ1-1
clone size: few
CDR3 length: 15
V gene: TRBV7-9
D gene: -

CDR3 DNA: TGTGCCAGCAGCCCGACTGTTAACTATGGCTACACCTTC
CDR3 protein: CASSPTVNYGYTF
J gene: TRBJ1-2
clone size: -
CDR3 length: 13
V gene: TRBV5-4
D gene: -

CDR3 DNA: TGTGCCTGGGGAGGGACAGGCTACAATGAGCAGTTCTTC
CDR3 protein: CAWGGTGYNEQFF
J gene: TRBJ2-1
clone size: few
CDR3 length: 13
V gene: TRBV30
D gene: TRBD1

CDR3 DNA: TGCGCCAGCACCTCGGGGGGGACGAGAGCTTTCTTT
CDR3 protein: CASTSGGTRAFF
J gene: TRBJ1-1
clone size: few
CDR3 length: 12
V gene: TRBV23-1
D gene: -

CDR3 DNA: TGCAGCGTTGCGGACAGGGATCCAGATACGCAGTATTTT
CDR3 protein: CSVADRDPDTQYF
J gene: TRBJ2-3
clone size: few
CDR3 length: 13
V gene: TRBV29-1
D gene: TRBD1

CDR3 DNA: TGTGCCAGCAGTGGCCACAGGGGGGAAACTGAAGCTTTCTTT
CDR3 protein: CASSGHRGETEAFF
J gene: TRBJ1-1
clone size: -
CDR3 length: 14
V gene: TRBV2
D gene: TRBD1

CDR3 DNA: TGCAGTGCGGGGACAGGCGTGGACTACACCTTC
CDR3 protein: CSAGTGVDYTF
J gene: TRBJ1-2
clone size: few
CDR3 length: 11
V gene: TRBV20-1
D gene: TRBD1

CDR3 DNA: TGTGCCAGCAGCCGAACAGCAGATACGCAGTATTTT
CDR3 protein: CASSRTADTQYF
J gene: TRBJ2-3
clone size: -
CDR3 length: 12
V gene: TRBV27
D gene: -

CDR3 DNA: TGCGCCAGCTCGGGCAGGGACACCCCGAATGAAAAACTGTTTTTT
CDR3 protein: CASSGRDTPNEKLFF
J gene: TRBJ1-4
clone size: few
CDR3 length: 15
V gene: TRBV5-1
D gene: -

CDR3 DNA: TGTGCCAGCAGCCAAGGAGGAGGGCCGGGCACCGGGGAGCTGTTTTTT
CDR3 protein: CASSQGGGPGTGELFF
J gene: TRBJ2-2
clone size: -
CDR3 length: 16
V gene: TRBV4-2
D gene: -

CDR3 DNA: TGTGCCAGCAGGACGGGGGGGGCGGTAAATGAGCAGTTCTTC
CDR3 protein: CASRTGGAVNEQFF
J gene: TRBJ2-1
clone size: -
CDR3 length: 14
V gene: TRBV25-1
D gene: TRBD2

CDR3 DNA: TGTGCCAGCTCACTACAGGGGGCGAGCTCTGGGGCCAACGTCCTGACTTTC
CDR3 protein: CASSLQGASSGANVLTF
J gene: TRBJ2-6
clone size: few
CDR3 length: 17
V gene: TRBV18
D gene: TRBD1

CDR3 DNA: TGCGCCAGCAGCCAACAGGGACAGTCTCTTTATGGCTACACCTTC
CDR3 protein: CASSQQGQSLYGYTF
J gene: TRBJ1-2
clone size: -
CDR3 length: 15
V gene: TRBV4-3
D gene: TRBD1